Here is one T cell receptor (beta chain) with its context. Its specificity is unknown. Eight separate reactions for every sample produced the cDNA. Following a re-call of the 5' RACE reads, TCRdb has one entry per CDR3 protein and lacks DNA. The sample data list 420,000 or so distinct CDR3 sequences. The record originates from a study of monozygotic twins with inflammatory bowel disease. Broader study findings: Using the inverse Simpson index, IBD patients had lower TCRbeta diversity than healthy co-twins. No single strong signal or clonotype associated with IBD was supported.

The blood volume drawn from each donor was around 2.6 ml. Germline loops: CDR1 SGHAT, CDR2 FQNNGV. The CDR3 has 15 residues. This clonotype was obtained from a human donor with ulcerative colitis or Crohn's disease, or a healthy co-twin of an affected twin (not recorded which). This sequence joins TRBV11-2 and TRBJ2-3; TCRdb reports TRBD2, a call that lacks DNA to check it against. The sequenced material came from blood. The chain's CDR3 is CASSRPIAIADTQYF.